These 20 T cell receptor beta chains were all obtained from the same sample, sequenced in a study of blood T cells in healthy people across ages. The use of a sample-barcoded 5' primer and a J-beta primer mix characterized a second PCR of roughly 6 to 12 cycles. A single record per CDR3 protein comes from TCRdb applying MiXCR to the 5' RACE reads. This table holds about 1.4 million distinct CDR3 sequences, roughly 64% found once. The sample taken for sequencing was blood. The source of these receptors is a young man in good health.

The rearrangement uses TRBV19 and TRBJ2-5; a possible D gene is TRBD1 (6 bases). V lost 6 bases to trimming and J lost 0 bases, with 14 bases between them. CDR3 length: 15 amino acids. Germline-derived CDR1 and CDR2 are LNHDA and SQIVND (reference sequence). CDR3 amino acids: CASRSTTGYQETQYF. The CDR3 nucleotides read TGTGCCAGTAGATCCACAACAGGGTACCAAGAGACCCAGTACTTC.

The gene calls are TRBV13 and TRBJ2-7; 10 bases match TRBD2. This CDR3 is built from 14 residues. From germline, CDR1 is PRHDT and CDR2 FYEKMQ (reference sequence). The J segment lost 4 bases and the V segment lost 4 bases, leaving 4 bases of the junction unmatched. In nucleotides, the CDR3 is TGTGCCAGCAGCTCCGGGACTAGCGAGTACGAGCAGTACTTC. It yields the protein CASSSGTSEYEQYF. Looking up the rest from reference TRBV13 and TRBJ2-7 gives the full variable domain: AAGVIQSPRHLIKEKRETATLKCYPIPRHDTVYWYQQGPGQDPQFLISFYEKMQSDKGSIPDRFSAQQFSDYHSELNMSSLELGDSALYFCASSSGTSEYEQYFGPGTRLTVT.

V gene TRBV20-1 combines with J gene TRBJ1-4, with D perhaps TRBD1 (5 bases). V was clipped by 0 bases and J by 1 base, with 12 bases between them. The CDR3 spans 16 residues. Germline-derived CDR1 and CDR2 are DFQATT and SNEGSKA (reference sequence). CDR3: CSAREAGRLTNEKLFF. Written as DNA, the CDR3 is TGCAGTGCTAGAGAAGCGGGACGCTTAACTAATGAAAAACTGTTTTTT.

J is TRBJ2-1 and V is TRBV5-1, with 10 bases that match TRBD2. With V trimmed by 4 bases and J by 4 bases, 5 bases remained unmatched. The CDR3 has 15 residues. Per germline, CDR1 SGHRS and CDR2 YFSETQ. This chain's CDR3 is CASSGSGRGYNEQFF. In DNA, the CDR3 is TGCGCCAGCAGCGGAAGCGGGAGGGGATACAATGAGCAGTTCTTC.

V usage is TRBV29-1 and J usage is TRBJ2-7; D gene uncertain. CDR3 length: 12 amino acids. From germline, CDR1 is SQVTM and CDR2 ANQGSEA. The V gene lost 2 bases and the J gene lost 1 base, with 6 bases spanning the gap. The CDR3 here is CSVESNSYEQYF. The CDR3 DNA reads TGCAGCGTTGAAAGCAATTCCTACGAGCAGTACTTC.

The chain uses TRBV5-4 and TRBJ2-5, with a weak D call TRBD1 (6 bases). V was shortened by 2 bases and J by 5 bases, with 13 bases between the two germline ends. Germline V gene sequence: CDR1 SGHNT, CDR2 YYREEE (reference sequence). The CDR3 contains 14 residues. The CDR3 sequence is CASSFLSRGETQYF. The CDR3 bases are TGTGCCAGCAGCTTCCTTAGTAGGGGGGAGACCCAGTACTTC.

The genes are TRBV6-5 and TRBJ2-7; D might be TRBD2 (5 bases). TRBJ2-5 explains the end of the DNA better; the J call may be wrong. The CDR3 consists of 15 residues. Germline V CDR1 and CDR2: MNHEY, SVGAGI. CDR3 amino acids: CASSDPTGSGETQYF. The CDR3 DNA follows: TGTGCCAGCAGTGACCCGACGGGATCGGGAGAGACCCAGTACTTC.

This clonotype was counted many times. The chain combines TRBV27 with TRBJ2-7; 11 nucleotides agree with TRBD1. Per the germline V gene, CDR1 is MNHEY and CDR2 is SMNVEV (reference sequence). This CDR3 region has 15 residues. V trimming: 6 bases; J trimming: 4 bases; junction bases outside the gene matches: 8. The CDR3 sequence: CASSPTGTGGYEQYF. CDR3 sequence (DNA): TGTGCCAGCAGCCCGACCGGGACAGGGGGTTACGAGCAGTACTTC.

A few counts support this clonotype. The chain couples TRBV27 to TRBJ2-7, with 7 bases matching TRBD1. Germline V CDR1 and CDR2: MNHEY, SMNVEV (reference sequence). Germline trimming cut 2 bases from V and 4 bases from J; bases unmatched to any gene: 8. This CDR3 region has 15 residues. CDR3 DNA: TGTGCCAGCAGTTTACAGGGGGTTTTAGGGTACGAGCAGTACTTC. Protein sequence: CASSLQGVLGYEQYF.

The chain joins TRBV9 to TRBJ2-7; 8 nucleotides align to TRBD1. The V gene end was trimmed by 3 bases and the J gene end by 5 bases; junction bases not matched to a gene: 7. This CDR3 has 14 residues. Germline values: CDR1 SGDLS, CDR2 YYNGEE. The CDR3, as DNA: TGTGCCAGCAGCGCGACAGGGGTAATCAACGAGCAGTACTTC. Protein: CASSATGVINEQYF.

About this clonotype itself: A much larger clone lies one base from this, so it may be a read error. J is TRBJ2-5 and V is TRBV10-3; TRBD2 might be the D (7 bases). The CDR3 loop spans 12 amino acids. The V end was cut by 10 bases, the J end by 7 bases, with 16 bases between. The germline V gene has CDR1 ENHRY and CDR2 SYGVKD. The CDR3 nucleotides read TGTGCCACCCTACAGGGAGGGGCGACCCAGTACTTC. This encodes CATLQGGATQYF.

This chain links TRBV29-1 with TRBJ2-3; 8 nucleotides match TRBD2. Looked up from germline, CDR1 is SQVTM and CDR2 is ANQGSEA. CDR3 length: 14 residues. V trimming: 6 bases; J trimming: 6 bases; junction bases outside the gene matches: 11. The CDR3 sequence is CSVPPGLAGDTQYF. For the CDR3, the DNA is TGCAGCGTCCCCCCCGGACTAGCCGGGGATACGCAGTATTTT.

The rearrangement uses TRBV7-9 and TRBJ2-3, with 9 nucleotides matching TRBD2. V shed 4 bases and J 4 bases; nucleotides not matched to a gene: 6. CDR1 SEHNR and CDR2 FQNEAQ come from the germline V gene (reference sequence). This CDR3 is 15 amino acids long. CDR3 amino acids: CASSSREGPADTQYF. As DNA, the CDR3 is TGTGCCAGCAGCTCGCGGGAGGGCCCCGCAGATACGCAGTATTTT.

This clonotype has just a few counts. The gene calls are TRBV7-9 and TRBJ2-1; D not resolved. Trimming removed 1 base from V and 3 bases from J, with 10 bases in between. This CDR3 comprises 15 residues. Per the germline V gene, CDR1 is SEHNR and CDR2 is FQNEAQ (reference sequence). In DNA, the CDR3 is TGTGCCAGCAGCTTAGGAAGAGACATCTACAATGAGCAGTTCTTC. This codes for CASSLGRDIYNEQFF.

The chain carries TRBV5-6 and TRBJ2-1, with 7 bases matching TRBD1. The germline V gene has CDR1 SGHDT and CDR2 YYEEEE. The CDR3 contains 16 residues. V shed 1 base and J 7 bases; nucleotides not matched to a gene: 11. CDR3 residues: CASSLKFGVRGNEQFF. CDR3 DNA: TGTGCCAGCAGCTTGAAGTTCGGTGTCAGGGGGAATGAGCAGTTCTTC.

The gene calls are TRBV12-3 or TRBV12-4 and TRBJ2-1; D is unresolved. This CDR3 is 12 amino acids long. V was pared by 2 bases and J by 7 bases, with 6 bases between. This chain's CDR3 is CASSLWFNEQFF. CDR3 sequence (DNA): TGTGCCAGCAGTTTATGGTTTAATGAGCAGTTCTTC.

The chain has TRBV6-2 or TRBV6-3 and TRBJ2-3; D remains unclear. V was trimmed by 2 bases and J by 3 bases, leaving 15 bases between them. Germline CDR1 and CDR2: MNHEY and SVGEGT. This CDR3 has 16 amino acids. The CDR3 DNA reads TGTGCCAGCAGTTACAACGGCCGGAGTGCAACAGATACGCAGTATTTT. As protein: CASSYNGRSATDTQYF.

This clonotype was counted between two and nine times. V usage is TRBV25-1 and J usage is TRBJ1-2; tentative D call: TRBD1 (5 bases). With 2 bases removed from V and 4 bases from J, the gap between germline ends came to 8 bases. The CDR3 sequence is 13 residues long. Germline CDR1 is MGHDK and CDR2 is SYGVNS. The CDR3 DNA is TGTGCCAGCAGTGAAGGGGGACCCTATGGCTACACCTTC. Translating it yields CASSEGGPYGYTF.

The CDR3 protein is CASSLVAEGEKLFF. The DNA for the CDR3 is TGTGCCAGCAGCTTAGTTGCTGAGGGGGAAAAACTGTTTTTT. This chain joins TRBV7-6 and TRBJ1-4; possible D gene TRBD1, 5 bases. This CDR3 contains 14 residues. V was clipped by 1 base and J by 8 bases, with 11 bases between them. Germline CDR1 reads SGHVS; CDR2 reads FNYEAQ.

The J gene is TRBJ2-5, the V gene TRBV9; TRBD1 aligns across 9 bases. The V and J ends lost 2 bases and 4 bases, in that order; junction bases with no gene match: 9. The CDR3 is made up of 16 amino acids. From germline, CDR1 is SGDLS and CDR2 YYNGEE. The CDR3 DNA reads TGTGCCAGCAGCGTGGGCACAGGGGGCCATTTAGAGACCCAGTACTTC. This codes for CASSVGTGGHLETQYF.